This is a list of T cell receptor beta chains from one sample in a study of PD-1 blockade in classical Hodgkin lymphoma. Assay used: immunoSEQ multiplex PCR; TCRdb lists only in-frame clones, some missing. The table shows 47,000 or so clones, with around 70% occurring only once. The specimen was peripheral blood mononuclear cells (PBMCs), collected at baseline. Receptor source: a human donor with classical Hodgkin lymphoma. Each CDR3 is given with its conserved first and last residue. The D gene is left open where the match is weak. Expanded clones get a size class; other rows say once, few or many, or leave the size out.

-,-,TRBJ1-1,TRBV5-1,CASSFQTATNTEAFF,TGCGCCAGCAGCTTCCAGACAGCGACGAACACTGAAGCTTTCTTT
-,-,TRBJ2-2,TRBV5-6,CASSARIDSWMNTGELFF,TGTGCCAGCAGCGCGCGTATCGACAGTTGGATGAACACCGGGGAGCTGTTTTTT
-,-,TRBJ1-5,TRBV19,CASSISLQVGYYQPQHF,TGTGCCAGTAGTATATCCCTCCAAGTCGGATACTATCAGCCCCAGCATTTT
-,-,TRBJ2-2,TRBV5-4,CASSLLGGKANTGELFF,TGTGCCAGCAGCCTCCTAGGCGGGAAGGCGAACACCGGGGAGCTGTTTTTT
-,TRBD1,TRBJ1-1,TRBV6-1,CASSGAGGLTNTEAFF,TGTGCCAGCAGTGGGGCAGGGGGACTGACGAACACTGAAGCTTTCTTT
few,-,TRBJ1-5,TRBV4-2,CASSQVNSRPNQPQHF,TGTGCCAGCAGCCAAGTAAATAGCCGGCCAAACCAACCCCAGCATTTT
few,-,TRBJ1-4,TRBV2,CASMEAGAATNEKLFF,TGTGCCAGCATGGAGGCAGGGGCTGCAACTAATGAAAAACTGTTTTTT
-,-,TRBJ2-7,TRBV30,CAWSVGVTYEQYF,TGTGCCTGGAGTGTGGGGGTCACCTACGAGCAGTACTTC
-,TRBD2,TRBJ2-7,TRBV30,CAWSPGGSGEQYF,TGTGCCTGGAGTCCCGGGGGTAGCGGGGAGCAGTACTTC
-,TRBD1,TRBJ1-2,TRBV28,CASMEQGPNYGYTF,TGTGCCAGTATGGAACAGGGGCCTAACTATGGCTACACCTTC
-,TRBD1,TRBJ1-1,TRBV9,CASSVGGDSPEAFF,TGTGCCAGCAGCGTGGGAGGGGACAGCCCTGAAGCTTTCTTT
few,TRBD1,TRBJ2-3,TRBV5-1,CASSLEGARDTQYF,TGCGCCAGCAGCCTCGAGGGGGCGAGAGATACGCAGTATTTT
-,-,TRBJ1-2,TRBV4-1,CASSQARNYGYTF,TGCGCCAGCAGCCAAGCCAGGAACTATGGCTACACCTTC
-,-,TRBJ1-4,TRBV5-1,CASSAVMGEKLFF,TGCGCCAGCAGCGCTGTTATGGGTGAAAAACTGTTTTTT